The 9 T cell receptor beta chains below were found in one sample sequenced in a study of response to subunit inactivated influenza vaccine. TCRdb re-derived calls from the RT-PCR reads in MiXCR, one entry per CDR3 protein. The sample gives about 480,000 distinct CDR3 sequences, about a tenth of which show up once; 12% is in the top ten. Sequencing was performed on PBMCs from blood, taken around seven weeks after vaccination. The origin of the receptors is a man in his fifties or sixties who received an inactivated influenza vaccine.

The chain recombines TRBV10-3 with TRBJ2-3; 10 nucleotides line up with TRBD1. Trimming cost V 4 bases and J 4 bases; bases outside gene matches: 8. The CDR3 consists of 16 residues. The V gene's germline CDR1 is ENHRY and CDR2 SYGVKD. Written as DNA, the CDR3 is TGTGCCATCAGTGGAAACCCGGGACAGGGGCCAGATACGCAGTATTTT. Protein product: CAISGNPGQGPDTQYF.

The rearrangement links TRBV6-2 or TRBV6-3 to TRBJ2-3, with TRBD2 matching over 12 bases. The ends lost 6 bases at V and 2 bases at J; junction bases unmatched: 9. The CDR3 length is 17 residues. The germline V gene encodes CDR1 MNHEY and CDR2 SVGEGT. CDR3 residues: CASSPGLAGPNTDTQYF. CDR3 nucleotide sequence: TGTGCCAGCAGCCCTGGACTAGCGGGGCCAAACACAGATACGCAGTATTTT.

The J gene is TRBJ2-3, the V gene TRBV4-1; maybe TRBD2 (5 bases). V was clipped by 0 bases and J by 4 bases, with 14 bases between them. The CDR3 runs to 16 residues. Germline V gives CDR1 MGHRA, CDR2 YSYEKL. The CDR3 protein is CASSQEVDLRADTQYF. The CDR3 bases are TGCGCCAGCAGCCAAGAGGTGGACCTGCGGGCAGATACGCAGTATTTT.

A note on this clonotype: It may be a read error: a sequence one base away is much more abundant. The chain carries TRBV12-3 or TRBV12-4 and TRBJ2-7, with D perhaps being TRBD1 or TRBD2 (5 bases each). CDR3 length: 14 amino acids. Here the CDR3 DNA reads TGTGCCAGCAGTATGGGACGAAGCTCCTACGAGCAGCACTTC. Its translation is CASSMGRSSYEQHF.

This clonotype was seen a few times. As DNA, the CDR3 is TGTGCCAGCAGCATGACAAGGGGGAACACTGAAGCTTTCTTT. This translates into CASSMTRGNTEAFF. The chain carries TRBV11-2 and TRBJ1-1, with D perhaps TRBD1 (5 bases). CDR1 is SGHAT, CDR2 FQNNGV, per germline. Trimming removed 5 bases at V and 1 base at J, with 11 bases between. This CDR3 has 14 residues.

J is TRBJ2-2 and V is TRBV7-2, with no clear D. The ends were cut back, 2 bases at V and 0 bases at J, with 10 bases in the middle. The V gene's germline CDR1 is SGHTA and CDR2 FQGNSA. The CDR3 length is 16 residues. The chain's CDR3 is CASSLWANANTGELFF. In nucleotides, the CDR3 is TGTGCCAGCAGCTTATGGGCAAATGCGAACACCGGGGAGCTGTTTTTT.

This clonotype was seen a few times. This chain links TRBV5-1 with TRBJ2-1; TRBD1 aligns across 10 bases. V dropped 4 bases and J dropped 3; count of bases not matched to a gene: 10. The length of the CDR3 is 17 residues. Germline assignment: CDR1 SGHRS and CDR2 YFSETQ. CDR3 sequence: CASSIQTGGLNYNEQFF. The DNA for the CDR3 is TGCGCCAGCAGCATTCAGACAGGGGGCTTAAACTACAATGAGCAGTTCTTC.

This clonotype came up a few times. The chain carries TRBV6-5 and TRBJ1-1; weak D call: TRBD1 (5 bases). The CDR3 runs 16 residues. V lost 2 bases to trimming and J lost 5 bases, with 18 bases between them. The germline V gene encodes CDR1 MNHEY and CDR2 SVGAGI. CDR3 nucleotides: TGTGCCAGCAGTTACCAAACGACGGGGGGTAGAACTGAAGCTTTCTTT. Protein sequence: CASSYQTTGGRTEAFF.

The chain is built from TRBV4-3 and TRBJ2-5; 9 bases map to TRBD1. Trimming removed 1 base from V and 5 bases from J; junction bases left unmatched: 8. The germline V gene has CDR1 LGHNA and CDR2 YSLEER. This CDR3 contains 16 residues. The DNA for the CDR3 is TGCGCCAGCAGCCAAGGTGGTAACAGGGGGCTGGAGACCCAGTACTTC. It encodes CASSQGGNRGLETQYF.